This T cell receptor beta chain derives from a study of T cell responses to AZD1222 COVID-19 vaccine. Profiling relied on immunoSEQ multiplex PCR, and the TCRdb table lists in-frame clones only, not all of them. The sample consists of about 90,000 clones, roughly 89% of them appearing once. This clone was observed once. CDR3 length: 17 residues. Germline CDR1 reads MNHEY; CDR2 reads SMNVEV (reference sequence). V gave up 4 bases and J gave up 4 bases, with 21 bases separating them. This specimen was peripheral blood, taken on day 0 of MenACWY control vaccination. This clonotype was sampled from an adult in good health. This chain links TRBV27 with TRBJ2-3, with TRBD2 as a possible D gene (7 bases). The CDR3 loop reads CASSSPLRGAWADTQYF. CDR3 nucleotides: TGTGCCAGCAGTTCCCCTCTCCGGGGGGCGTGGGCAGATACGCAGTATTTT.